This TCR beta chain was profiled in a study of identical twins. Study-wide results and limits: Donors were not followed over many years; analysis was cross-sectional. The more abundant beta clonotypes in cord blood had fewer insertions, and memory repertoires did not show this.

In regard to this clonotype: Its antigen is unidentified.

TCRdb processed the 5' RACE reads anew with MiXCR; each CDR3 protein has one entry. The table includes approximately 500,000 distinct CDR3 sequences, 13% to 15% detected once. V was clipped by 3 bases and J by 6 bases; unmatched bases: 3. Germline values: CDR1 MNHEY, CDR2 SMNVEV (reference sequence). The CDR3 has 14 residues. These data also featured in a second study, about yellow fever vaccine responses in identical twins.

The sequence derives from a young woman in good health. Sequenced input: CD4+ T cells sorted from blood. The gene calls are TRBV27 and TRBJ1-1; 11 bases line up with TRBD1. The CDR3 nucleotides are TGTGCCAGCAGTTTTAGGGACAGGGGGTCTGAAGCTTTCTTT. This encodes CASSFRDRGSEAFF.